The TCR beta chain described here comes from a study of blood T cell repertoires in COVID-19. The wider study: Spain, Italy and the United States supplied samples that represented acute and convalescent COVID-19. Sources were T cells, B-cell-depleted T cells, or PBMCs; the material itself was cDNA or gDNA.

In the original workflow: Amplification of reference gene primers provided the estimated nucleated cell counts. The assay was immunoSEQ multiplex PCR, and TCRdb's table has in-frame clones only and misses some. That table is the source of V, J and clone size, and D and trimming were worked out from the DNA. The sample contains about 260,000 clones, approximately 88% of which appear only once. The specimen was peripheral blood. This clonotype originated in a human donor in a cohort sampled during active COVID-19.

The CDR3 DNA is TGTGCCAGCAGGGCGACAGGGAGCTCCTACAATGAGCAGTTCTTC. Translating it yields CASRATGSSYNEQFF. The chain employs TRBV3-1 (or the pseudogene TRBV3-2) and TRBJ2-1, with 7 bases lining up with TRBD1. CDR1 LGHDT and CDR2 YNNKEL come from the germline V gene (reference sequence). V lost 6 bases to trimming and J lost 0 bases; unmatched junction nucleotides: 5. The CDR3 runs 15 residues.